The 15 T cell receptor beta chains in this list originate from one sample, sequenced in a study of blood T cell repertoires in COVID-19. Assay used: immunoSEQ multiplex PCR; TCRdb lists only in-frame clones, some missing. This sample has 80,000 to 100,000 clones; 88% occur once, and the top ten carry approximately 2%. The sample comprised peripheral blood. The receptors derive from a man aged 50 to 60 with COVID-19, enrolled during active disease.

The rearrangement joins TRBV27 to TRBJ2-3; TRBD1 might be the D (6 bases). The germline V gene encodes CDR1 MNHEY and CDR2 SMNVEV (reference sequence). V was clipped by 4 bases and J by 3 bases, with 14 bases between them. The CDR3 spans 15 residues. The DNA for the CDR3 is TGTGCCAGCAGTTGGACCGGGACAACTACAGATACGCAGTATTTT. It is translated as CASSWTGTTTDTQYF.

V usage is TRBV11-2 and J usage is TRBJ1-5; D gene unclear. Per the germline V gene, CDR1 is SGHAT and CDR2 is FQNNGV. This CDR3 region has 10 residues. Trimming pared 10 bases from V and 12 bases from J, leaving 13 bases between. This chain's CDR3 is CATRFYLQHF. The CDR3 DNA reads TGTGCCACCCGGTTTTATCTCCAGCATTTT.

A single count supports this clone. The chain has TRBV10-3 and TRBJ2-2; 9 positions match TRBD2. The V segment lost 8 bases and the J segment 4 bases; nucleotides outside the gene matches: 5. CDR1 is ENHRY and CDR2 is SYGVKD in the germline V gene. The CDR3 contains 14 residues. The CDR3 loop reads CAIDSGGTTGELFF. The CDR3 DNA reads as TGTGCCATCGATAGCGGGGGAACCACCGGGGAGCTGTTTTTT.

The chain employs TRBV6-5 and TRBJ1-5; 7 bases line up with TRBD1. The trim removed 2 bases at V and 0 bases at J, leaving 1 base unmatched. CDR1 MNHEY and CDR2 SVGAGI come from the germline V gene. This CDR3 contains 15 residues. CDR3 DNA: TGTGCCAGCAGTTACCGACAGGGTAGCAATCAGCCCCAGCATTTT. Translating it yields CASSYRQGSNQPQHF.

This rearrangement joins TRBV7-3 to TRBJ2-1, with 15 bases that match TRBD2. Germline V lookup: CDR1 SGHTA, CDR2 FQGTGA. V shed 0 bases, J shed 8 bases, and the junction held 14 bases outside the gene matches. CDR3 length equals 20 residues. CDR3 loop: CASSLTTGVGTSGGFYEQFF. CDR3 nucleotide sequence: TGTGCCAGCAGCTTAACGACAGGGGTCGGGACTAGCGGGGGGTTCTATGAGCAGTTCTTC.

The rearrangement joins TRBV7-2 to TRBJ1-2; D might be TRBD1 (5 bases). V dropped 5 bases and J dropped 3 bases, with 10 bases sitting between them. CDR3 length: 13 amino acids. Per the germline V gene, CDR1 is SGHTA and CDR2 is FQGNSA. The CDR3 protein is CASSLGDYYGYTF. CDR3 DNA: TGTGCCAGCAGCCTCGGGGACTACTATGGCTACACCTTC.

This clone was found once. J is TRBJ2-7 and V is TRBV11-2; 10 nucleotides align to TRBD1. Germline CDR1 and CDR2: SGHAT and FQNNGV. The V and J ends lost 4 bases and 7 bases, in that order; junction bases with no gene match: 13. This CDR3 spans 16 amino acids. DNA for the CDR3: TGTGCCAGCAGCTGGCAGACAGGGGGCCCTGGGGGGGAGCAGTACTTC. Encoded protein: CASSWQTGGPGGEQYF.

This clone was found once. This rearrangement joins TRBV4-1 to TRBJ1-4, with TRBD1 matching 7 bases. The CDR3 covers 15 residues. Germline values: CDR1 MGHRA, CDR2 YSYEKL. The ends lost 3 bases at V and 3 bases at J; junction bases unmatched: 4. Written as DNA, the CDR3 is TGCGCCAGCAGCCAGCGACAGGGCCCTAATGAAAAACTGTTTTTT. Its protein product is CASSQRQGPNEKLFF.

The chain carries TRBV2 and TRBJ2-3; 15 bases are shared with TRBD2. The CDR3 extends over 15 amino acids. Trimming at V came to 8 bases and at J to 6 bases, leaving 6 bases not matched to a gene. Per the germline V gene, CDR1 is SNHLY and CDR2 is FYNNEI. The CDR3 here is CASRQGLAGGDTQYF. The CDR3 DNA reads TGTGCCAGCCGCCAGGGACTAGCGGGGGGTGATACGCAGTATTTT.

The chain recombines TRBV30 with TRBJ1-1; 8 bases fit TRBD1. This CDR3 region has 14 residues. V lost 0 bases to trimming and J lost 7 bases; unmatched junction nucleotides: 7. CDR1 GTSNPN and CDR2 SVGIG come from the germline V gene (reference sequence). The CDR3 coding sequence is TGTGCCTGGAGTGTAGGGCAGGGGGCGAATGAAGCTTTCTTT. Translated: CAWSVGQGANEAFF.

The chain is built from TRBV5-1 and TRBJ2-7; 8 nucleotides align to TRBD1. V trimming: 0 bases; J trimming: 0 bases; junction bases outside the gene matches: 2. The CDR3 consists of 15 residues. Germline CDR1 SGHRS, CDR2 YFSETQ. The chain's CDR3 is CASSLGDRTSYEQYF. The CDR3 coding sequence is TGCGCCAGCAGCTTGGGGGACAGGACCTCCTACGAGCAGTACTTC.

CDR3 protein: CAWTNSGGSYNSPLHF. CDR3 nucleotides: TGTGCCTGGACCAACTCGGGGGGCTCCTATAATTCACCCCTCCACTTT. The rearrangement uses TRBV30 and TRBJ1-6; D perhaps matches TRBD1 (5 bases). The germline V and J ends were trimmed by 4 bases and 0 bases, with 13 bases remaining between them. In germline, CDR1 is GTSNPN, CDR2 SVGIG (reference sequence). The CDR3 is 16 residues long.

V and J are TRBV4-1 and TRBJ1-6; no clear D gene. Germline CDR1 MGHRA, CDR2 YSYEKL. This CDR3 is 13 amino acids long. Trimming cost V 4 bases and J 5 bases, with 6 bases left between them. The CDR3 region has the DNA TGCGCCAGCAGCCCTAGGAATAATTCACCCCTCCACTTT. Protein sequence: CASSPRNNSPLHF.

The CDR3 DNA reads TGTGCCTGGAGGTTATCTAGCAATCAGCCCCAGCATTTT. Translating it yields CAWRLSSNQPQHF. V usage is TRBV30 and J usage is TRBJ1-5; no firm D call. CDR1 GTSNPN and CDR2 SVGIG come from the germline V gene (reference sequence). This CDR3 contains 13 residues. With 3 bases removed from V and 0 bases from J, the gap between germline ends came to 6 bases.

The rearrangement uses TRBV11-2 and TRBJ2-5; D is unresolved. The CDR3 sequence is 14 residues long. From germline, CDR1 is SGHAT and CDR2 FQNNGV. Trimming removed 5 bases at V and 5 bases at J, with 15 bases between. DNA of the CDR3: TGTGCCAGCAGCGAACAGACAACCTCCGAGACCCAGTACTTC. Its translation is CASSEQTTSETQYF.